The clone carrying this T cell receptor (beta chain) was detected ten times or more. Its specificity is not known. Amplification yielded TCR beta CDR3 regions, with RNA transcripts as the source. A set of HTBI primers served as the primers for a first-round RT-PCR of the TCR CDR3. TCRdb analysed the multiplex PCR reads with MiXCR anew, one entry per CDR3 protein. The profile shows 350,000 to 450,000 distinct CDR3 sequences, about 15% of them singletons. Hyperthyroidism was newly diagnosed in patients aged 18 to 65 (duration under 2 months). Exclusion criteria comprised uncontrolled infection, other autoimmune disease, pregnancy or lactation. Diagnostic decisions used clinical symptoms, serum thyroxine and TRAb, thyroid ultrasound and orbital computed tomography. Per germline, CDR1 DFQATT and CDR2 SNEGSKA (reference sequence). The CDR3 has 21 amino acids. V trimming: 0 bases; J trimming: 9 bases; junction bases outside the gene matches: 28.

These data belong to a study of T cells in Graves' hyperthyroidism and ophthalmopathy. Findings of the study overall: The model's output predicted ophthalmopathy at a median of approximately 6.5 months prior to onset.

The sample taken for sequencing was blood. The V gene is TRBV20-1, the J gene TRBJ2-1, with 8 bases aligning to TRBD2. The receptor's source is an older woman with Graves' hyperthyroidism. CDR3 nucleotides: TGCAGTGCTAGAGATCTCCGGGAGGGCCTTGGTCCGCAACGGGGAACAGGTGAGCAGTTCTTC. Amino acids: CSARDLREGLGPQRGTGEQFF.